The 21 T cell receptor beta chains below were found in one sample sequenced in a study of cytomegalovirus exposure and HLA in healthy donors (dated by TCRdb to the late 2010s). Library preparation was by the immunoSEQ multiplex PCR assay. For the multiplex PCR, a mixture combining 60 forward primers for TCR Vbeta segments and 13 reverse primers for TCR Jbeta segments was used. Held by TCRdb, this immuneACCESS table contains in-frame sequences only and omits some clones. Under half of the omission traces to an unresolved V gene where checked; the cause of the rest is unknown. The sample table holds around 85,000 clones, of which 80% were seen once. Jointly, the top ten make up approximately 7.9% of the sample. Sequenced: PBMCs. These TCRs come from a man aged 30-40 years in good health and CMV-seronegative.

This clone occurred a few times. The chain uses TRBV10-2 and TRBJ2-7; TRBD1 is a possible D gene (5 bases). Germline lookup yields CDR1 WSHSY and CDR2 SAAADI. The CDR3 consists of 13 residues. The V end lost 8 bases, the J end lost 4 bases, and 15 bases lay between the germline ends. The CDR3 region has the DNA TGCGCCAGCCGGCAGGGCCTCATTTACGAGCAGTACTTC. Its protein is CASRQGLIYEQYF.

The chain recombines TRBV27 with TRBJ2-7; D is possibly TRBD1 (6 bases). V lost 5 bases, J lost 7 bases, and 12 bases lay in between. CDR1 MNHEY and CDR2 SMNVEV come from the germline V gene (reference sequence). The length of the CDR3 is 12 residues. The CDR3 DNA follows: TGTGCCAGCAGTCCCACAGGGTGGGAGCAGTACTTC. Translation: CASSPTGWEQYF.

V is TRBV7-9 and J is TRBJ1-2; 7 nucleotides agree with TRBD1. The CDR3 runs 15 residues. V lost 5 bases to trimming and J lost 1 base; unmatched junction nucleotides: 7. Germline CDR1 SEHNR, CDR2 FQNEAQ (reference sequence). CDR3 residues: CASSPGTDFNYGYTF. CDR3 coding DNA: TGTGCCAGCAGCCCCGGGACAGATTTTAACTATGGCTACACCTTC.

This clone appeared once. The rearrangement uses TRBV25-1 and TRBJ1-1; D is unresolved. CDR1 is MGHDK and CDR2 is SYGVNS in the germline V gene. The V end lost 3 bases, the J end lost 1 base, and 9 bases lay between the germline ends. The CDR3 is 14 residues long. This CDR3 is CASSEAPKNTEAFF. In nucleotides, the CDR3 is TGTGCCAGCAGTGAGGCCCCCAAGAACACTGAAGCTTTCTTT.

This clone was seen a few times. The CDR3 spells CASSGTSENEQFF. The CDR3 region has the DNA TGTGCCAGCAGCGGGACTAGCGAGAATGAGCAGTTCTTC. This rearrangement joins TRBV6-5 to TRBJ2-1, with 10 nucleotides matching TRBD2. The CDR3 runs 13 residues. Unmatched junction bases numbered 3, after V lost 6 bases and J lost 7 bases. Germline CDR1 reads MNHEY; CDR2 reads SVGAGI.

The chain has TRBV13 and TRBJ2-5; no firm D call. CDR1 and CDR2 from the germline V gene are PRHDT and FYEKMQ (reference sequence). The CDR3 spans 16 residues. Trimming removed 6 bases at V and 5 bases at J, with 22 bases between. The CDR3 region has the DNA TGTGCCAGCAGGCTTTTAATTCGGTCTTGGTGGGAGACCCAGTACTTC. It codes for CASRLLIRSWWETQYF.

The gene calls are TRBV19 and TRBJ1-5, with D tentatively TRBD1 (6 bases). Between the trimmed V and J ends, which lost 5 bases and 5 bases, there was a span of 16 bases. This CDR3 has 15 residues. Germline CDR1 LNHDA, CDR2 SQIVND (reference sequence). The CDR3 loop reads CASSPPDRVYQPQHF. The CDR3, as DNA: TGTGCCAGTAGTCCCCCGGACAGAGTTTATCAGCCCCAGCATTTT.

The genes are TRBV5-1 and TRBJ1-1, with TRBD1 matching over 10 bases. Germline V lookup: CDR1 SGHRS, CDR2 YFSETQ. V trimming: 5 bases; J trimming: 7 bases; junction bases outside the gene matches: 14. This CDR3 comprises 16 residues. As DNA, the CDR3 is TGCGCCAGCAGTTCGGACAGGGGGGCTGGGGTAGGTGAAGCTTTCTTT. This gives the protein CASSSDRGAGVGEAFF.

The chain is built from TRBV13 and TRBJ2-7; D remains ambiguous. The CDR3 is made up of 12 amino acids. Trimming pared 3 bases from V and 5 bases from J, leaving 8 bases between. CDR1 PRHDT and CDR2 FYEKMQ come from the germline V gene (reference sequence). CDR3 sequence: CASSFRLNEQYF. CDR3 DNA sequence: TGTGCCAGCAGCTTCAGACTCAACGAGCAGTACTTC.

V gene TRBV18 combines with J gene TRBJ1-1, with 8 bases matching TRBD1. This CDR3 contains 15 residues. Germline CDR1 is KGHSH and CDR2 is LQKENI. V was pared by 3 bases and J by 8 bases, with 11 bases of the junction left unmatched. Here the CDR3 reads CASSPLADRETEAFF. CDR3 nucleotide sequence: TGTGCCAGCTCACCCCTAGCGGACAGGGAAACAGAAGCTTTCTTT.

The V gene is TRBV4-1, the J gene TRBJ2-1; the D is unclear. In germline, CDR1 is MGHRA, CDR2 YSYEKL. There are 16 residues in the CDR3. The V end lost 4 bases, the J end lost 8 bases, and 21 bases lay between the germline ends. The CDR3 bases are TGCGCCAGCAGCCCGGGTGGATCCATTCCCACCGATGAGCAGTTCTTC. Its protein product is CASSPGGSIPTDEQFF.

The table lists this clone with a count of one. The chain has TRBV2 and TRBJ2-7, with 10 positions matching TRBD2. Trimming removed 7 bases from V and 0 bases from J; junction bases left unmatched: 3. The CDR3 spans 14 residues. Looked up from germline, CDR1 is SNHLY and CDR2 is FYNNEI. CDR3 in amino acids: CASTGLAASYEQYF. The CDR3 DNA is TGTGCCAGCACCGGACTAGCGGCCTCCTACGAGCAGTACTTC. The complete variable domain, with remaining parts taken from reference TRBV2 and TRBJ2-7, reads EPEVTQTPSHQVTQMGQEVILRCVPISNHLYFYWYRQILGQKVEFLVSFYNNEISEKSEIFDDQFSVERPDGSNFTLKIRSTKLEDSAMYFCASTGLAASYEQYFGPGTRLTVT.

The gene calls are TRBV5-1 and TRBJ2-3, with 9 bases identical to TRBD2. The ends lost 3 bases at V and 0 bases at J; junction bases unmatched: 2. This CDR3 has 15 residues. CDR1 SGHRS and CDR2 YFSETQ come from the germline V gene. In DNA, the CDR3 is TGCGCCAGCAGCTCCGGACTAGCGAGCACAGATACGCAGTATTTT. The encoded protein is CASSSGLASTDTQYF.

This chain's CDR3 is CASSPPGVTDTQYF. The CDR3 bases are TGTGCCAGCTCACCCCCGGGGGTCACAGATACGCAGTATTTT. The rearrangement uses TRBV18 and TRBJ2-3; the D gene is possibly TRBD2 (6 bases). CDR3 length equals 14 residues. The V end lost 3 bases, the J end lost 2 bases, and 9 bases lay between the germline ends. The germline V gene encodes CDR1 KGHSH and CDR2 LQKENI. The full variable domain, with the rest looked up from reference TRBV18 and TRBJ2-3, is NAGVMQNPRHLVRRRGQEARLRCSPMKGHSHVYWYRQLPEEGLKFMVYLQKENIIDESGMPKERFSAEFPKEGPSILRIQQVVRGDSAAYFCASSPPGVTDTQYFGPGTRLTVL.

In this sample, this clone turned up once. The rearrangement links TRBV6-6 to TRBJ1-2; TRBD1 might be the D (6 bases). This CDR3 contains 14 residues. CDR1 and CDR2 (germline): MNHNY, SVGAGI (reference sequence). Trimming took off 7 bases at V and 6 bases at J, with 18 bases between the two ends. The CDR3 here is CASTLTQQGNGYTF. CDR3 DNA: TGTGCCAGCACCCTAACCCAACAGGGAAATGGCTACACCTTC.

The V and J genes are TRBV7-9 and TRBJ2-2, with no clear D. CDR1 and CDR2 (germline): SEHNR, FQNEAQ (reference sequence). V was clipped by 0 bases and J by 5 bases, with 7 bases between them. There are 14 residues in the CDR3. The CDR3 loop reads CASSLAPLTGELFF. The CDR3 nucleotides are TGTGCCAGCAGCTTAGCCCCCCTAACCGGGGAGCTGTTTTTT.

This chain links TRBV30 with TRBJ2-1, with TRBD2 matching 12 bases. Losses at the gene ends were 5 bases for V and 7 bases for J; bases not matched to a gene: 6. The germline V gene encodes CDR1 GTSNPN and CDR2 SVGIG (reference sequence). This CDR3 is built from 14 residues. CDR3 region: CAWRTSGGRNEQFF. For the CDR3, the DNA is TGTGCCTGGCGTACTAGCGGGGGGAGAAATGAGCAGTTCTTC.

The chain joins TRBV9 to TRBJ2-3; a possible D gene is TRBD1 (6 bases). Germline assignment: CDR1 SGDLS and CDR2 YYNGEE. This CDR3 has 12 amino acids. V was cut by 4 bases and J by 5 bases, with 8 bases left in between. CDR3 sequence reads: CASSTGKDTQYF. CDR3 DNA: TGTGCCAGCAGCACAGGGAAAGATACGCAGTATTTT.

The rearrangement joins TRBV18 to TRBJ2-1, with 13 bases that match TRBD2. This CDR3 comprises 17 residues. Germline CDR1 is KGHSH and CDR2 is LQKENI. J was trimmed by 0 bases and V by 6 bases; bases with no gene match: 5. CDR3 sequence (DNA): TGTGCCAGCTCCCCGACTAGCGGGGGGACCTCCTACAATGAGCAGTTCTTC. It encodes CASSPTSGGTSYNEQFF. Together with reference TRBV18 and TRBJ2-1, the CDR3 gives the full variable domain: NAGVMQNPRHLVRRRGQEARLRCSPMKGHSHVYWYRQLPEEGLKFMVYLQKENIIDESGMPKERFSAEFPKEGPSILRIQQVVRGDSAAYFCASSPTSGGTSYNEQFFGPGTRLTVL.

The J gene is TRBJ2-3, the V gene TRBV27; 9 nucleotides line up with TRBD2. CDR1 is MNHEY, CDR2 SMNVEV, per germline (reference sequence). V lost 6 bases to trimming and J lost 4 bases; unmatched junction nucleotides: 5. The CDR3 loop spans 14 amino acids. The CDR3 here is CASSRTSEADTQYF. Here the CDR3 DNA reads TGTGCCAGCAGCCGGACTAGCGAAGCAGATACGCAGTATTTT.

This clone came up a few times. This chain joins TRBV20-1 and TRBJ2-1; D not certain. From germline, CDR1 is DFQATT and CDR2 SNEGSKA (reference sequence). V dropped 1 base and J dropped 7 bases, with 5 bases sitting between them. The CDR3 covers 11 residues. CDR3 DNA sequence: TGCAGTGCTAGAGTACTAAATGAGCAGTTCTTC. Its translation: CSARVLNEQFF.